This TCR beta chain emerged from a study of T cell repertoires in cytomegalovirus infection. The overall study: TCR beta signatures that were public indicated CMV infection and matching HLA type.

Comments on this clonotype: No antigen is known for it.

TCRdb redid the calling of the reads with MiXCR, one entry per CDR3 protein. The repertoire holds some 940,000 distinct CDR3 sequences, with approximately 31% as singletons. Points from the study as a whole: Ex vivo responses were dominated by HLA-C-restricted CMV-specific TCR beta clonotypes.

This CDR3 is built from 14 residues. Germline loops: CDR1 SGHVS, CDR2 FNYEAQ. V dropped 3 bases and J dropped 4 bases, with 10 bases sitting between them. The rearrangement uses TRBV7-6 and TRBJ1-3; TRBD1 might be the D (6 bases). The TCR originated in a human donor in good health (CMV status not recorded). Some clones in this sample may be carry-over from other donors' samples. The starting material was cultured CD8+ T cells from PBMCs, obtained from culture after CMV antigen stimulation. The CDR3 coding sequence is TGTGCCAGCAGCTTTCGGACAGAAGGAAACACCATATATTTT. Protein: CASSFRTEGNTIYF.